This TCR beta chain was obtained from a study of long-term antiretroviral therapy in people with HIV. Study-wide findings and caveats: ART adherence was not documented, and neither viral resistance nor therapy changes had any data. Clones that had undergone expansion before ART dominated the repertoire at all time points.

Notes on this clone: Its target is unknown.

Investigators performed immunoSEQ version v3.0 at survey level. Clones were read by immunoSEQ multiplex PCR, and TCRdb kept only the in-frame ones, dropping some. The table lists tens of thousands of clones, about 94% of them singletons, with less than 3% in the top ten. This receptor was obtained from a man aged 50 to 59 with HIV. The input for sequencing was unsorted PBMCs, taken around 7.4 years after starting antiretroviral therapy.

The CDR3, as DNA: TGTGCCAGCAGCGCGACAGGGGACAATGAGCAGTTCTTC. Protein product: CASSATGDNEQFF. The V call is TRBV13, the J call TRBJ2-1; 8 nucleotides align to TRBD1. Germline loops: CDR1 PRHDT, CDR2 FYEKMQ (reference sequence). J was trimmed by 5 bases and V by 5 bases; bases with no gene match: 2. This CDR3 is 13 amino acids long.